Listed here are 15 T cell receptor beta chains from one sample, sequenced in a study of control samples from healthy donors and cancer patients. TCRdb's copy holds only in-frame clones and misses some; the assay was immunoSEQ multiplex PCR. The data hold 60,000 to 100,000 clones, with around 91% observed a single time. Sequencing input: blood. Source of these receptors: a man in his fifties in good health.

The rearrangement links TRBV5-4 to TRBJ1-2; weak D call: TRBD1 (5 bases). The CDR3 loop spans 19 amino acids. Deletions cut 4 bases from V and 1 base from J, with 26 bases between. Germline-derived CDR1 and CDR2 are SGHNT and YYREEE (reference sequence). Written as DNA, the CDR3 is TGTGCCAGCAGCCCCCCCCCGGTTCAGGGCCCTTACAATAACTATGGCTACACCTTC. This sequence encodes CASSPPPVQGPYNNYGYTF.

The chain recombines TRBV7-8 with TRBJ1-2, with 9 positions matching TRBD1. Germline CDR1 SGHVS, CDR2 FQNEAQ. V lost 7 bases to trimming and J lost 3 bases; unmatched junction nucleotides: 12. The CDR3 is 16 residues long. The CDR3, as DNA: TGTGCCAGCACGGACAGGGGACCGTGGGCCGACTATGGCTACACCTTC. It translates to CASTDRGPWADYGYTF.

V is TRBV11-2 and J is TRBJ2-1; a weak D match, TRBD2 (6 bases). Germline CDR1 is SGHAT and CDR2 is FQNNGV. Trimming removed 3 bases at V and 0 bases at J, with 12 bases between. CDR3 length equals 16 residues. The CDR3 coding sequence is TGTGCCAGCAGCTTTCGCGGGGATCCCTCCTACAATGAGCAGTTCTTC. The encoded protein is CASSFRGDPSYNEQFF.

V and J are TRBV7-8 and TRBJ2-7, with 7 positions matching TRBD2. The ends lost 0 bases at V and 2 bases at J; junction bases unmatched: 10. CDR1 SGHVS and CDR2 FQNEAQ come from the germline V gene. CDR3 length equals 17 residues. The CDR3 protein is CASSLAHYLGLAYEQYF. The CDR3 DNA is TGTGCCAGCAGCTTAGCGCATTACCTAGGACTAGCCTACGAGCAGTACTTC. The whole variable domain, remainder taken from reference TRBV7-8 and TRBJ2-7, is GAGVSQSPRYKVAKRGQDVALRCDPISGHVSLFWYQQALGQGPEFLTYFQNEAQLDKSGLPSDRFFAERPEGSVSTLKIQRTQQEDSAVYLCASSLAHYLGLAYEQYFGPGTRLTVT.

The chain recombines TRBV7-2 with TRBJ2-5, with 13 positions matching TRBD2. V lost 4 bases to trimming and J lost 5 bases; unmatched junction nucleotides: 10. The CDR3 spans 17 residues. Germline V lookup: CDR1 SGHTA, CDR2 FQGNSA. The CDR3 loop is CASSSRLAGGRGETQYF. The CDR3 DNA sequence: TGTGCCAGCAGCTCCCGACTAGCGGGGGGCCGAGGGGAGACCCAGTACTTC.

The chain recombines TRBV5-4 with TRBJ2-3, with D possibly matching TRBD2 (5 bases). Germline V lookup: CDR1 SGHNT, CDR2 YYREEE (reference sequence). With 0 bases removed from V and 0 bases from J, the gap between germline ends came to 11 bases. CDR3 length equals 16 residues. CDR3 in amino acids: CASSLGLSRSTDTQYF. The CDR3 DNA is TGTGCCAGCAGCTTGGGACTATCCCGTAGCACAGATACGCAGTATTTT.

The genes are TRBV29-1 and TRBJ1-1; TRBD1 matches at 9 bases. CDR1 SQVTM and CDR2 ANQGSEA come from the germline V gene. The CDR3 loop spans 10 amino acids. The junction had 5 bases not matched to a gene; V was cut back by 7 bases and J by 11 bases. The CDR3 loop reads CSDRDRVAFF. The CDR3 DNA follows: TGCAGCGACCGGGACAGGGTCGCTTTCTTT. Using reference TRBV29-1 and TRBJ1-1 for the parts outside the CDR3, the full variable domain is SAVISQKPSRDICQRGTSLTIQCQVDSQVTMMFWYRQQPGQSLTLIATANQGSEATYESGFVIDKFPISRPNLTFSTLTVSNMSPEDSSIYLCSDRDRVAFFGQGTRLTVV.

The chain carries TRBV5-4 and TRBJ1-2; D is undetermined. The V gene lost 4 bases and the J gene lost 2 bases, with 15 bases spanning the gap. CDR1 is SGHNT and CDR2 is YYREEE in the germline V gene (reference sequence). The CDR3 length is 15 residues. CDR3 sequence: CASSRDGTINYGYTF. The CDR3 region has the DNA TGTGCCAGCAGCCGCGACGGAACCATCAACTATGGCTACACCTTC.

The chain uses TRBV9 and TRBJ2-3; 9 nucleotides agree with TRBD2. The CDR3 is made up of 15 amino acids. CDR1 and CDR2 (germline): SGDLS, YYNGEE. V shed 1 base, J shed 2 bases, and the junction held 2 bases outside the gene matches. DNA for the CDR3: TGTGCCAGCAGCGTACTAGCGGGGACCACAGATACGCAGTATTTT. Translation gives CASSVLAGTTDTQYF.

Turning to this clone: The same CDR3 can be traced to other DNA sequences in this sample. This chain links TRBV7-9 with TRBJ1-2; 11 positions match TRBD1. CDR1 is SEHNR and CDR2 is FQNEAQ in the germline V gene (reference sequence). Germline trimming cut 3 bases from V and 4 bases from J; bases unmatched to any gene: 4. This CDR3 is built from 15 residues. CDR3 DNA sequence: TGTGCCAGCAGCTTTGGACAGGGGGCTGGCTATGGCTACACCTTC. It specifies CASSFGQGAGYGYTF. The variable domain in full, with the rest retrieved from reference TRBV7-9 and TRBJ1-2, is DTGVSQNPRHKITKRGQNVTFRCDPISEHNRLYWYRQTLGQGPEFLTYFQNEAQLEKSRLLSDRFSAERPKGSFSTLEIQRTEQGDSAMYLCASSFGQGAGYGYTFGSGTRLTVV.

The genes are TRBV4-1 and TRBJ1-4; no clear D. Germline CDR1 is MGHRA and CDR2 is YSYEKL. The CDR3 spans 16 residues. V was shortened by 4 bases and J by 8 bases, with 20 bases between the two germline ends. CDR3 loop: CASSPPDLVLAEKLFF. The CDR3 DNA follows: TGCGCCAGCAGCCCGCCGGACCTTGTGTTAGCGGAAAAACTGTTTTTT.

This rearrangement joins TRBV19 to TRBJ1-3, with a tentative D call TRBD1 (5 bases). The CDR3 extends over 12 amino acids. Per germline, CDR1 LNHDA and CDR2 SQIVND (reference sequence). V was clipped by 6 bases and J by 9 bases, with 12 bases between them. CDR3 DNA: TGTGCCAGTAGCCCCTCGGGGGGCACCATATATTTT. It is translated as CASSPSGGTIYF.

The CDR3 loop reads CASSSVPRDGLDNSPLHF. The CDR3 DNA is TGTGCCAGCAGCTCCGTACCAAGGGACGGATTAGATAATTCACCCCTCCACTTT. The chain joins TRBV11-2 to TRBJ1-6; tentative D call: TRBD1 (5 bases). Trimming left V 4 bases short and J 5 bases short, with 21 bases between. CDR1 is SGHAT, CDR2 FQNNGV, per germline. This CDR3 has 18 residues.

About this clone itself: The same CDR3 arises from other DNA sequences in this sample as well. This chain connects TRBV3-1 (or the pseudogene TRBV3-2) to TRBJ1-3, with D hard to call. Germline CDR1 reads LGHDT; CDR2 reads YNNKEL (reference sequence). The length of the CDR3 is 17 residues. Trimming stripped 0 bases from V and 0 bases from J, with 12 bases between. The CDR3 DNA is TGTGCCAGCAGCCAAGATCGAGAGAGCATCTCTGGAAACACCATATATTTT. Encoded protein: CASSQDRESISGNTIYF.

For the CDR3, the DNA is TGTGCCAGCAGCAAGGGCAGGTCGAGGAGCTCCTACGAGCAGTACTTC. Translated: CASSKGRSRSSYEQYF. The V and J genes are TRBV21-1 and TRBJ2-7. TRBV21-1 is an annotated pseudogene. This CDR3 spans 16 amino acids.